Each of the 18 T cell receptor beta chains below was sequenced from the same sample in a study of T-cell reconstitution after alpha-beta-depleted transplantation in children. The TCRbeta library incorporated unique molecular identifiers. In TCRdb, the PCR reads were re-called with MiXCR into one record per CDR3 protein. The sample records roughly 200,000 distinct CDR3 sequences, 6.6% being singletons. The material was PBMCs, obtained before TCRalphabeta/CD19-depleted stem cell transplant. The receptors stem from a boy under 10 years old with acute lymphoblastic leukemia, due to receive a stem cell transplant.

This clonotype was counted at least ten times. The chain recombines TRBV28 with TRBJ1-2, with a tentative D call TRBD1 (5 bases). This CDR3 is 14 amino acids long. Looked up from germline, CDR1 is MDHEN and CDR2 is SYDVKM. V shed 2 bases and J shed 6 bases, with 13 bases lying between them. The CDR3 DNA is TGTGCCAGCAGTTTAATCAGGGCAGCACATGGCTACACCTTC. It is translated as CASSLIRAAHGYTF.

This clonotype was counted at least ten times. The chain joins TRBV7-3 to TRBJ2-1; weak D call: TRBD1 (6 bases). CDR3 length: 15 amino acids. Germline assignment: CDR1 SGHTA and CDR2 FQGTGA. The V end was cut by 2 bases, the J end by 8 bases, with 16 bases between. The CDR3, as DNA: TGTGCCAGCAGCTTATTTATGACAGGAGTGGATGAGCAGTTCTTC. Residues: CASSLFMTGVDEQFF.

This clonotype has more than one count but fewer than ten. The J gene is TRBJ1-2, the V gene TRBV12-3 or TRBV12-4, with 8 bases fitting TRBD1. The CDR3 covers 19 residues. J lost 2 bases, V lost 2 bases, and 16 bases had no gene match. The CDR3 coding sequence is TGTGCCAGCAGTTTATGGGTACCCACTGGGACAGGCCCAAACTATGGCTACACCTTC. It codes for CASSLWVPTGTGPNYGYTF.

This clonotype has just a few counts. This chain links TRBV20-1 with TRBJ1-5, with no clear D. The germline V gene encodes CDR1 DFQATT and CDR2 SNEGSKA (reference sequence). Between the trimmed V and J ends, which lost 4 bases and 5 bases, there was a span of 18 bases. The length of the CDR3 is 15 residues. The CDR3 protein is CSATSRTVNYQPQHF. The CDR3, as DNA: TGCAGTGCTACCTCACGGACGGTAAACTATCAGCCCCAGCATTTT.

In this sample, this clonotype turned up many times. The chain links TRBV4-3 to TRBJ2-2; D call uncertain. Germline V gene lookup returns CDR1 LGHNA and CDR2 YSLEER. The ends were cut back, 0 bases at V and 6 bases at J, with 5 bases in the middle. The length of the CDR3 is 13 residues. CDR3 nucleotide sequence: TGCGCCAGCAGCCAAGAGGCGGCCGGGGAGCTGTTTTTT. Encoded protein: CASSQEAAGELFF.

The chain combines TRBV4-2 with TRBJ2-7, with 13 nucleotides matching TRBD2. CDR3 size: 19 residues. V gave up 0 bases and J gave up 2 bases; unmatched junction bases: 10. The V gene's germline CDR1 is LGHNA and CDR2 YNFKEQ. As DNA, the CDR3 is TGTGCCAGCAGCCAAGAAGGACTAGCGGGAGCCTCCTCTACCTACGAGCAGTACTTC. It encodes CASSQEGLAGASSTYEQYF.

This clonotype was found many times. V gene TRBV28 combines with J gene TRBJ2-7; 8 bases are shared with TRBD1. CDR3 length: 14 amino acids. V trimming: 4 bases; J trimming: 3 bases; junction bases outside the gene matches: 5. From germline, CDR1 is MDHEN and CDR2 SYDVKM. CDR3 protein: CASSSLTGDYEQYF. The CDR3 nucleotides read TGTGCCAGCAGTTCCCTGACAGGGGACTACGAGCAGTACTTC.

The V call is TRBV15, the J call TRBJ2-4; maybe TRBD1 (6 bases). Per germline, CDR1 LNHNV and CDR2 YYDKDF (reference sequence). V shed 1 base and J shed 2 bases, with 12 bases lying between them. The CDR3 loop spans 16 amino acids. The CDR3 DNA sequence: TGTGCCACCAGCAGAGCAGGGGATACAACCAAAAACATTCAGTACTTC. It specifies CATSRAGDTTKNIQYF. The full variable domain, in which reference TRBV15 and TRBJ2-4 provide the parts outside the CDR3, is DAMVIQNPRYQVTQFGKPVTLSCSQTLNHNVMYWYQQKSSQAPKLLFHYYDKDFNNEADTPDNFQSRRPNTSFCFLDIRSPGLGDTAMYLCATSRAGDTTKNIQYFGAGTRLSVL.

The chain couples TRBV7-2 to TRBJ1-6; weak D call: TRBD1 (5 bases). The CDR3 loop spans 16 amino acids. Germline-derived CDR1 and CDR2 are SGHTA and FQGNSA. V dropped 3 bases and J dropped 6 bases, with 15 bases sitting between them. For the CDR3, the DNA is TGTGCCAGCAGCTTTCGGGCTGACAGATTTAATTCACCCCTCCACTTT. The encoded protein is CASSFRADRFNSPLHF.

The chain employs TRBV29-1 and TRBJ2-3; TRBD2 matches at 9 bases. V lost 0 bases to trimming and J lost 8 bases; unmatched junction nucleotides: 12. The germline V gene has CDR1 SQVTM and CDR2 ANQGSEA. The length of the CDR3 is 16 residues. The CDR3 is CSVEDPLAGRIGTQYF. The CDR3 region has the DNA TGCAGCGTTGAAGATCCGCTAGCGGGGCGTATAGGTACGCAGTATTTT.

This clonotype came up a few times. This chain joins TRBV12-3 or TRBV12-4 and TRBJ2-1, with TRBD2 identical over 10 bases. Trimming at V came to 6 bases and at J to 2 bases, leaving 7 bases not matched to a gene. There are 16 residues in the CDR3. The CDR3 is CASRPLSGGAYNEQFF. CDR3 nucleotide sequence: TGTGCCAGCAGGCCCCTAAGCGGGGGGGCCTACAATGAGCAGTTCTTC.

This clonotype occurred many times. The chain links TRBV7-2 to TRBJ2-7; 9 positions match TRBD1. In germline, CDR1 is SGHTA, CDR2 FQGNSA. The ends lost 5 bases at V and 1 base at J; junction bases unmatched: 6. CDR3 length equals 15 residues. The CDR3 loop is CASSNRDRESYEQYF. In DNA, the CDR3 is TGTGCCAGCAGCAACCGGGACAGGGAGTCCTACGAGCAGTACTTC.

In this sample, this clonotype turned up many times. This chain joins TRBV6-2 or TRBV6-3 and TRBJ2-1; D is perhaps TRBD2 (6 bases). The CDR3 extends over 17 amino acids. V gave up 5 bases and J gave up 6 bases, with 23 bases separating them. Per the germline V gene, CDR1 is MNHEY and CDR2 is SVGEGT. As DNA, the CDR3 is TGTGCCAGCAGTAACAACAGGAGACTCACCGGGGGCAATGAGCAGTTCTTC. Its translation: CASSNNRRLTGGNEQFF.

This clonotype was detected only a few times. The chain has TRBV6-4 and TRBJ2-4; D is uncertain. Looked up from germline, CDR1 is MRHNA and CDR2 is SNTAGT. The V end was cut by 1 base, the J end by 1 base, with 17 bases between. The CDR3 spans 18 residues. The CDR3 DNA is TGTGCCAGCAGTGACTTCTTCATCGACCTACTCGCCAAAAACATTCAGTACTTC. Translating it yields CASSDFFIDLLAKNIQYF.

Ten or more counts support this clonotype. This rearrangement joins TRBV29-1 to TRBJ2-1; 8 bases fit TRBD1. V shed 5 bases, J shed 8 bases, and the junction held 8 bases outside the gene matches. The V gene's germline CDR1 is SQVTM and CDR2 ANQGSEA. This CDR3 has 13 residues. CDR3 sequence: CSVRDRMRDEQFF. The CDR3 nucleotides are TGCAGCGTTAGGGACAGGATGAGGGATGAGCAGTTCTTC.

The CDR3 nucleotides read TGTGCCAGTAAGGGCAGGGCTAACACCGGGGAGCTGTTTTTT. Its translation: CASKGRANTGELFF. The chain couples TRBV19 to TRBJ2-2; weak D call: TRBD1 (5 bases). The CDR3 runs 14 residues. Trimming pared 7 bases from V and 2 bases from J, leaving 11 bases between. Germline values: CDR1 LNHDA, CDR2 SQIVND (reference sequence).

This chain connects TRBV20-1 to TRBJ2-7; possible D gene TRBD1, 5 bases. The CDR3 extends over 13 amino acids. Trimming removed 3 bases from V and 3 bases from J, with 12 bases in between. Per the germline V gene, CDR1 is DFQATT and CDR2 is SNEGSKA (reference sequence). The CDR3 loop is CSARRETDYEQYF. The CDR3 nucleotides read TGCAGTGCTAGGCGCGAGACAGACTACGAGCAGTACTTC.

This clonotype was observed at least ten times. V usage is TRBV29-1 and J usage is TRBJ1-4; D is unresolved. This CDR3 is built from 14 residues. Between the trimmed V and J ends, which lost 1 base and 7 bases, there was a span of 13 bases. Germline V gene lookup returns CDR1 SQVTM and CDR2 ANQGSEA. DNA for the CDR3: TGCAGCGTTGAAGTGGTCCAAGCGGGTGAAAAACTGTTTTTT. Amino acids: CSVEVVQAGEKLFF.